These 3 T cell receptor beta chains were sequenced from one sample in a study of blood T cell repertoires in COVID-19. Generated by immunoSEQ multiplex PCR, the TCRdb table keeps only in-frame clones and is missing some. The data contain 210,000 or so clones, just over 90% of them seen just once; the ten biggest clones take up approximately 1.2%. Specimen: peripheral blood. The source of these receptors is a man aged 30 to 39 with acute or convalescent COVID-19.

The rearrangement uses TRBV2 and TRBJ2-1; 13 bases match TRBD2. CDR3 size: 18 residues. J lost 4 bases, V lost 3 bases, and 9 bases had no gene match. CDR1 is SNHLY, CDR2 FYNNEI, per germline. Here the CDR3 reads CASSDSVGLAGSYNEQFF. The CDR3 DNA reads TGTGCCAGCAGTGATAGTGTGGGACTAGCGGGATCTTACAATGAGCAGTTCTTC.

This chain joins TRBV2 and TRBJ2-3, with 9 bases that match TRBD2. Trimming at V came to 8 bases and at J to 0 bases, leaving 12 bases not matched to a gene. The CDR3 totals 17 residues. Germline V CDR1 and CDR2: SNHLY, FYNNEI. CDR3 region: CASWRASGVTSTDTQYF. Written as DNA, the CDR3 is TGTGCCAGCTGGCGGGCTAGCGGGGTTACTAGCACAGATACGCAGTATTTT.

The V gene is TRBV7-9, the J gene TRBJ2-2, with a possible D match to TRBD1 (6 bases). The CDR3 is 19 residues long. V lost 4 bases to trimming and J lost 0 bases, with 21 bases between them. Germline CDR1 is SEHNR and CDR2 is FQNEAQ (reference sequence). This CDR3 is CASSSPRKFGGTNTGELFF. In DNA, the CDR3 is TGTGCCAGCAGCTCCCCCCGAAAGTTTGGGGGCACGAACACCGGGGAGCTGTTTTTT. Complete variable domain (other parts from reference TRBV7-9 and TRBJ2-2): DTGVSQNPRHKITKRGQNVTFRCDPISEHNRLYWYRQTLGQGPEFLTYFQNEAQLEKSRLLSDRFSAERPKGSFSTLEIQRTEQGDSAMYLCASSSPRKFGGTNTGELFFGEGSRLTVL.